Below are 14 T cell receptor beta chains sequenced from a single sample in a study of technical replicates of blood from several donors. The table came from immunoSEQ multiplex PCR; TCRdb's copy has only in-frame clones and leaves some out. The sample includes tens of thousands of clones, roughly 97% of them seen just once. The sequenced material came from T cells isolated from PBMCs. Every receptor here comes from a human donor in good health.

The chain recombines TRBV2 with TRBJ2-1; D is perhaps TRBD1 (6 bases). Per the germline V gene, CDR1 is SNHLY and CDR2 is FYNNEI. Trimming shortened V by 6 bases and J by 7 bases, and 19 bases separated the two germline ends. This CDR3 region has 15 residues. The CDR3 here is CASRVDHLQGNEQFF. CDR3 DNA sequence: TGTGCCAGCAGAGTCGACCACCTCCAGGGGAATGAGCAGTTCTTC.

The rearrangement joins TRBV2 to TRBJ1-1, with TRBD1 matching over 7 bases. CDR3 length: 14 residues. Per the germline V gene, CDR1 is SNHLY and CDR2 is FYNNEI. V was clipped by 6 bases and J by 5 bases; unmatched bases: 9. The DNA for the CDR3 is TGTGCCAGCAGGGAACAGGGGAGAGTAACTGAAGCTTTCTTT. Translation: CASREQGRVTEAFF.

This clone occurred once. CDR3 protein: CAVGTSGPWATDTQYF. The CDR3 bases are TGTGCCGTCGGGACTAGCGGCCCCTGGGCCACAGATACGCAGTATTTT. This sequence joins TRBV10-3 and TRBJ2-3; TRBD2 agrees at 11 bases. Germline values: CDR1 ENHRY, CDR2 SYGVKD. This CDR3 has 16 amino acids. J gave up 2 bases and V 11 bases, and 12 bases lay outside the gene matches.

The V call is TRBV28, the J call TRBJ2-7; 13 bases fit TRBD2. V trimming: 2 bases; J trimming: 2 bases; junction bases outside the gene matches: 9. CDR1 MDHEN and CDR2 SYDVKM come from the germline V gene. This CDR3 has 18 amino acids. CDR3: CASSLRGLAGDIPYEQYF. The CDR3 bases are TGTGCCAGCAGTTTACGCGGACTAGCGGGAGATATTCCCTACGAGCAGTACTTC.

The chain combines TRBV9 with TRBJ2-7; 7 bases agree with TRBD2. This CDR3 has 15 amino acids. Per the germline V gene, CDR1 is SGDLS and CDR2 is YYNGEE. The V segment lost 4 bases and the J segment 3 bases; nucleotides outside the gene matches: 10. For the CDR3, the DNA is TGTGCCAGCAGCCCCCGAGGGACTAAGAGCTACGAGCAGTACTTC. Translation: CASSPRGTKSYEQYF.

The gene calls are TRBV4-1 and TRBJ2-3, with a tentative D call TRBD1 (5 bases). V was clipped by 3 bases and J by 0 bases, with 16 bases between them. The CDR3 length is 17 residues. CDR1 MGHRA and CDR2 YSYEKL come from the germline V gene. The chain's CDR3 is CASSQGRGMHSTDTQYF. CDR3 bases: TGCGCCAGCAGCCAGGGGCGAGGAATGCATAGCACAGATACGCAGTATTTT.

DNA for the CDR3: TGTGCCAGCAGCATGGGAGCAAACCAAGAGACCCAGTACTTC. The encoded protein is CASSMGANQETQYF. V is TRBV7-9 and J is TRBJ2-5; D perhaps matches TRBD2 (5 bases). The CDR3 contains 14 residues. V lost 5 bases, J lost 0 bases, and 10 bases lay in between. Germline lookup yields CDR1 SEHNR and CDR2 FQNEAQ (reference sequence).

As concerns this clone: One end of the junction is discordant with germline, which a read error may explain. The V gene is TRBV5-4, the J gene TRBJ2-7, with a weak D call TRBD2 (6 bases). The CDR3 is 15 amino acids. Germline CDR1 reads SGHNT; CDR2 reads YYREEE (reference sequence). This CDR3 reads CASTLDLSGSYEQYF. The DNA for the CDR3 is TGTGCCAGCACCTTGGATCTTAGCGGCTCCTACGAGCAGTACTTC.

This chain joins TRBV19 and TRBJ2-6; 7 bases map to TRBD1. Trimming took 6 bases from V and 0 from J; bases not matched to a gene: 5. The CDR3 has 16 residues. From germline, CDR1 is LNHDA and CDR2 SQIVND (reference sequence). CDR3 nucleotide sequence: TGTGCCAGTAGCACCGGACAGGCCTCTGGGGCCAACGTCCTGACTTTC. Translation: CASSTGQASGANVLTF.

This chain joins TRBV6-5 and TRBJ1-6; weak D call: TRBD1 (6 bases). The CDR3 consists of 13 residues. V was trimmed by 4 bases and J by 10 bases, leaving 11 bases between them. Germline lookup yields CDR1 MNHEY and CDR2 SVGAGI. CDR3 DNA sequence: TGTGCCAGCAGTTCTACAGGGACCTCACCCCTCCACTTT. It translates to CASSSTGTSPLHF.

The J gene is TRBJ1-2, the V gene TRBV7-8; D gene unclear. The CDR3 is made up of 15 amino acids. CDR1 and CDR2 from the germline V gene are SGHVS and FQNEAQ. Trimming removed 0 bases at V and 8 bases at J, with 16 bases between. CDR3 in amino acids: CASSLANVVESGYTF. CDR3 DNA sequence: TGTGCCAGCAGCTTAGCTAATGTCGTGGAGTCCGGCTACACCTTC.

This rearrangement joins TRBV4-2 to TRBJ2-7; no definite D call. Between the trimmed V and J ends, which lost 1 base and 9 bases, there was a span of 13 bases. There are 13 residues in the CDR3. The germline gives CDR1 LGHNA, CDR2 YNFKEQ. The CDR3 bases are TGTGCCAGCAGCCAAGGCGCACTTGAGCGGCAGTACTTC. Translating gives CASSQGALERQYF.

The V call is TRBV6-1, the J call TRBJ1-1; D uncertain. This CDR3 has 13 residues. In germline, CDR1 is MNHNS, CDR2 SASEGT. Trimming shortened V by 6 bases and J by 1 base, and 9 bases separated the two germline ends. CDR3 sequence: CASRLEPNTEAFF. Here the CDR3 DNA reads TGTGCCAGCAGGTTAGAACCGAACACTGAAGCTTTCTTT.

The chain couples TRBV28 to TRBJ2-2; D remains unclear. CDR3 length: 12 amino acids. V shed 7 bases and J shed 5 bases, with 8 bases lying between them. From germline, CDR1 is MDHEN and CDR2 SYDVKM. The CDR3 DNA reads as TGTGCCAGCACTCACGGGACCGGGGAGCTGTTTTTT. Protein sequence: CASTHGTGELFF.